The rows below give T cell receptor beta chains drawn from one sample of a study of cytomegalovirus exposure and HLA in healthy donors. Using immunoSEQ multiplex PCR, the repertoire was profiled, and TCRdb retains in-frame clones only, with some absent. Of around 150,000 clones in the sample, approximately 79% were seen once. Sequencing was performed on PBMCs. These receptors came from a man between 35 and 55 years old in good health and CMV-seropositive. Both conserved end residues are part of each CDR3. A D gene is named only where the DNA matches it firmly. Size is omitted from some rows. Given values are once, few, many or a class for expanded clones.

>.|TRBV5-6|.|TRBJ2-7
CASSLVQDEQYF
TGTGCCAGCAGCTTGGTCCAGGACGAGCAGTACTTC
>once|TRBV6-1|.|TRBJ1-2
CASSEVTDYGYTF
TGTGCCAGCAGTGAAGTCACTGACTATGGCTACACCTTC
>.|TRBV7-3|TRBD1|TRBJ2-1
CASSSKQGASYEQFF
TGTGCCAGCAGCTCCAAACAGGGGGCTAGCTATGAGCAGTTCTTC
>once|TRBV6-5|TRBD1|TRBJ1-2
CASNRQGNNYGYTF
TGTGCCAGCAATCGACAGGGGAATAACTATGGCTACACCTTC
>.|TRBV6-6|.|TRBJ1-5
CASSIPERETQHF
TGTGCCAGCAGCATCCCAGAGCGGGAGACCCAGCATTTT
>.|TRBV18|.|TRBJ1-2
CASSPPSVNYGYTF
TGTGCCAGCTCACCACCATCCGTTAACTATGGCTACACCTTC
>.|TRBV2|.|TRBJ1-1
CASSESGGWTEAFF
TGTGCCAGCAGTGAAAGTGGGGGGTGGACTGAAGCTTTCTTT
>.|TRBV9|TRBD1|TRBJ2-1
CASSVHRGLNEQFF
TGTGCCAGCAGCGTCCACAGGGGGTTGAATGAGCAGTTCTTC
>.|TRBV7-9|.|TRBJ1-1
CASSLRGRGTEAFF
TGTGCCAGCAGCCTTAGGGGTAGGGGGACTGAAGCTTTCTTT
>once|TRBV6-1|.|TRBJ2-4
CASRETGRTSWYF
TGTGCCAGCAGGGAAACAGGGCGGACAAGCTGGTACTTC
>.|TRBV10-2|TRBD2|TRBJ2-7
CAAKLAEGRFEQYF
TGCGCCGCCAAACTAGCGGAGGGGAGGTTCGAGCAGTACTTC
>.|TRBV5-4|TRBD2|TRBJ2-5
CASSSPGLGRETQYF
TGTGCCAGCAGCTCCCCGGGACTAGGAAGAGAGACCCAGTACTTC
>.|TRBV15|TRBD1|TRBJ1-4
CATSRPDRGDEKLFF
TGTGCCACCAGCAGGCCAGACAGGGGGGATGAAAAACTGTTTTTT
>.|TRBV5-4|TRBD2|TRBJ2-3
CASGSGITDTQYF
TGTGCCAGCGGCAGCGGGATCACAGATACGCAGTATTTT